This T cell receptor beta chain is drawn from a study of T-cell memory formation after mild COVID-19. About the research overall: TCR clusters largely stayed donor specific. Study results and limitations: Contracting clones from day 15 to 85 had balanced CD4/CD8; later expanders favoured CD4+. The finding that pre-infection memory included some responding clones suggested that cross-reactive memory joined.

Comment on this clonotype: Its antigen remains unknown.

UMIs and sample barcodes were carried by the TCR alpha and TCR beta cDNA libraries that 5'RACE produced using constant-segment primers. TCRdb passed the 5' RACE reads through MiXCR, listing each CDR3 protein once. The table includes hundreds of thousands of distinct CDR3 sequences, about 16% detected once. The sample comprised PBMCs or a T cell subset sorted from them (not recorded which). The sequence derives from a young man who had mild COVID-19 (a few samples of this study predate the infection). Cell type and time point are not known.

The chain's CDR3 is CASSLRQGELFF. In DNA, the CDR3 is TGTGCCAGCAGCCTCCGACAGGGTGAGCTGTTTTTT. The V call is TRBV3-1, the J call TRBJ2-2; 7 positions match TRBD1. The CDR3 consists of 12 residues. Germline CDR1 reads LGHDT; CDR2 reads YNNKEL (reference sequence). The junction had 4 bases not matched to a gene; V was cut back by 4 bases and J by 11 bases. The full variable domain, rest sourced from reference TRBV3-1 and TRBJ2-2, is DTAVSQTPKYLVTQMGNDKSIKCEQNLGHDTMYWYKQDSKKFLKIMFSYNNKELIINETVPNRFSPKSPDKAHLNLHINSLELGDSAVYFCASSLRQGELFFGEGSRLTVL.